The T cell receptor beta chain under discussion was sequenced for a study of T cell responses to AZD1222 COVID-19 vaccine. Whole-study findings and limits: Epitopes outside B.1.351 and B.1.1.7 mutated regions reportedly drew nearly half of spike TCRs. Dominant CD4 TCR responses targeted spike regions 160-218 and 743-854. It should be noted that donors were predominantly white British and more often female, and clonal diversity was possibly underestimated.

Only one count was recorded for this clone. The antigen is unknown. Germline values: CDR1 SGHTA, CDR2 FQGNSA. The CDR3 contains 14 residues. Trimming removed 3 bases at V and 5 bases at J, with 10 bases between. Clones were sequenced by immunoSEQ multiplex PCR, and TCRdb holds only the in-frame ones, with some missing. Of 120,000 or so clones in the sample, 80% to 90% were seen once. Material: peripheral blood, obtained 28 days after the second AZD1222 dose. The clonotype was recovered from an adult who received the AZD1222 COVID-19 vaccine. The J gene is TRBJ2-2, the V gene TRBV7-2; unclear D gene. The DNA for the CDR3 is TGTGCCAGCAGCTTGGCAGTGGAGACCGGGGAGCTGTTTTTT. Translating it yields CASSLAVETGELFF.